This T cell receptor beta chain was retrieved from a study of blood T cells in healthy people across ages. Points from the study as a whole: It was found that TCR beta diversity correlated strongly with the percentage of naive T cells.

For the second PCR, which ran for about 7 to 11 cycles, a sample-barcoded 5' primer and a J-beta primer mix were used. MiXCR, applied by TCRdb to the 5' RACE reads, yields one record per CDR3 protein. The repertoire includes fewer than 1 million distinct CDR3 sequences, under 55% of them detected once, and nearly 20% sits in the top ten. Remarks on this clonotype: Its cognate antigen is unknown.

With V trimmed by 6 bases and J by 0 bases, 9 bases remained unmatched. CDR3 length: 17 amino acids. Per germline, CDR1 MNHEY and CDR2 SVGEGT. This sequence joins TRBV6-2 or TRBV6-3 and TRBJ2-1; 9 bases are shared with TRBD2. The specimen was blood. The TCR sequence derives from a man in his fifties or sixties in good health. The DNA for the CDR3 is TGTGCCAGCAGATGGGGGCTAGCGGGGTTCTCCTACAATGAGCAGTTCTTC. Encoded protein: CASRWGLAGFSYNEQFF.